This T cell receptor beta chain was recovered during a study of spatial heterogeneity in lung cancer. Regarding the study as a whole: Tumors with more nonsynonymous mutations had more expanded intratumoral alpha and beta TCRs.

As for time point: sample taken at primary tumor resection. Unsorted whole RNA samples from tumor, nontumor lung or frozen PBMC were sequenced. In TCRdb, the 5' RACE reads were re-called with MiXCR into one record per CDR3 protein. The sample has 12,000 or so distinct CDR3 sequences, under 6% seen once. The CDR3 length is 17 residues. V shed 6 bases, J shed 7 bases, and the junction held 13 bases outside the gene matches. This clonotype was observed at least ten times. Its cognate antigen is unknown. This beta chain lies outside the target of a library built for alpha chains; its clone size means little.

The sequence came from a male donor with early-stage non-small cell lung cancer. J is TRBJ2-5 and V is TRBV12-3 or TRBV12-4; TRBD2 matches 14 bases. Sequences were derived from lung tumor tissue, sampled at surgery. CDR3 sequence reads: CASSRTSGGLYPGTQYF. CDR3 DNA sequence: TGTGCCAGCAGCCGGACTAGCGGGGGGCTCTACCCGGGGACCCAGTACTTC.